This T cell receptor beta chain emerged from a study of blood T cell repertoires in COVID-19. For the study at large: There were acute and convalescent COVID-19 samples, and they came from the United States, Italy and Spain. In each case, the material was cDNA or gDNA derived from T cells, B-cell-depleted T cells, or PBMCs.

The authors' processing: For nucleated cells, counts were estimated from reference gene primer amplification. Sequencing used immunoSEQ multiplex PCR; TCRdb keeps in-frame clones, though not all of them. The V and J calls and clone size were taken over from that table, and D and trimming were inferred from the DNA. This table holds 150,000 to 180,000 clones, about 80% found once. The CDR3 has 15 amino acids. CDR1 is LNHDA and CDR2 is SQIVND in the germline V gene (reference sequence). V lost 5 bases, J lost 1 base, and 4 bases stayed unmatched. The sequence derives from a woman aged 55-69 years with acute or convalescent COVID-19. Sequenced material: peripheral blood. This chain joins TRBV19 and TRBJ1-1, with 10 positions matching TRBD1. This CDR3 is CASSETGGKNTEAFF. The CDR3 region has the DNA TGTGCCAGTAGTGAGACAGGGGGCAAGAACACTGAAGCTTTCTTT.